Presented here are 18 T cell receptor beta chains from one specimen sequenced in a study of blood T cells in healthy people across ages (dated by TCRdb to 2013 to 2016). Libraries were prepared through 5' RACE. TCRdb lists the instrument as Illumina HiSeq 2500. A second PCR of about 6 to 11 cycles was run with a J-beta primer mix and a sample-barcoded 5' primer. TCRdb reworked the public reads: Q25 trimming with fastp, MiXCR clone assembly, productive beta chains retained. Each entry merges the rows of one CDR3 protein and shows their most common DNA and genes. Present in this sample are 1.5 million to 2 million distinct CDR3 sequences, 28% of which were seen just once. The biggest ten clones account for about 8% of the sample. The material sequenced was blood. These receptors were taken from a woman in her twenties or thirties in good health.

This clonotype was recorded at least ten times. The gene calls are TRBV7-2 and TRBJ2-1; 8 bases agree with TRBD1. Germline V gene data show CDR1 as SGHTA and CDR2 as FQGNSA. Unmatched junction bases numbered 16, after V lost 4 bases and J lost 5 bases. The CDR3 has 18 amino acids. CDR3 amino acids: CASSSRAGGAVRNNEQFF. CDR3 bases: TGTGCCAGCAGCTCCCGCGCAGGGGGCGCGGTCAGAAACAATGAGCAGTTCTTC.

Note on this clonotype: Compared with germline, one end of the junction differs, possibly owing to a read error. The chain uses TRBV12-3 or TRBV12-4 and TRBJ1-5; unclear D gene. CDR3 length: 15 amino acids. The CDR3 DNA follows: TGTGCCAGCAGTACCCTGGGAGGGAGCAATCAGCCCCGGCATTTT. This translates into CASSTLGGSNQPRHF.

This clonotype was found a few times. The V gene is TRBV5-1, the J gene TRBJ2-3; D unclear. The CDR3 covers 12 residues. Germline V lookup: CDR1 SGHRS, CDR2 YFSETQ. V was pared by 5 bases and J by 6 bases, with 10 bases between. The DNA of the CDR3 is TGCGCCAGCAGTCAAGCATGGGATACGCAGTATTTT. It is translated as CASSQAWDTQYF.

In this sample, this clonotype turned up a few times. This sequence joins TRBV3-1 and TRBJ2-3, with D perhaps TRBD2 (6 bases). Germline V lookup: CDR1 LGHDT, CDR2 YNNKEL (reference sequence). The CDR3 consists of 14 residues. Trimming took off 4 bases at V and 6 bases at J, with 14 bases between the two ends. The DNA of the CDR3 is TGTGCCAGCAGCCCGGGACTCCTTCAGGATACGCAGTATTTT. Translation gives CASSPGLLQDTQYF.

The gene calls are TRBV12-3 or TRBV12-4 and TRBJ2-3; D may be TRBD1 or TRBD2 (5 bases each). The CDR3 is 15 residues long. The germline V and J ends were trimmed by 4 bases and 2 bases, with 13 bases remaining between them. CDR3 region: CASSSLGETTDTQYF. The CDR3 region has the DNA TGTGCCAGCAGTTCACTGGGGGAGACCACAGATACGCAGTATTTT.

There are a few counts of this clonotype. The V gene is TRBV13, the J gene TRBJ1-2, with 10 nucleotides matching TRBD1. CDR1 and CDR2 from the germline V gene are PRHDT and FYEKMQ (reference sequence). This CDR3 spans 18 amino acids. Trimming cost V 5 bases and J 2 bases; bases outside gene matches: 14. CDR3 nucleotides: TGTGCCAGCAGCACCCCTTTGAGCGTGGGACAGGGGAACTATGGCTACACCTTC. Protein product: CASSTPLSVGQGNYGYTF.

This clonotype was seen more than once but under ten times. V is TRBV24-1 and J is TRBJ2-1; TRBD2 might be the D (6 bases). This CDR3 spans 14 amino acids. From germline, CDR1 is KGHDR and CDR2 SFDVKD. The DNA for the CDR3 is TGTGTCCACCGGTCAAGGCCCCGGAGGGCCGGGGGGTTCTTC. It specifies CVHRSRPRRAGGFF.

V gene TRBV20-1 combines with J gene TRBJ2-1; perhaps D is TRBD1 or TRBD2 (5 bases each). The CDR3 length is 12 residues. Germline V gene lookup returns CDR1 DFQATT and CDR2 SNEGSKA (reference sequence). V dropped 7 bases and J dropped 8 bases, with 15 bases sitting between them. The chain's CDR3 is CSVPGSTDEQFF. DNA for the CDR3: TGCAGTGTACCAGGGAGTACTGATGAGCAGTTCTTC.

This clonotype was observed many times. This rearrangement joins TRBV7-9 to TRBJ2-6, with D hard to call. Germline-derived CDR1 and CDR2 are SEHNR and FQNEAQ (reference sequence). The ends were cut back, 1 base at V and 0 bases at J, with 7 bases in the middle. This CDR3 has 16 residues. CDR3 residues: CASSLVGGSGANVLTF. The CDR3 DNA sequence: TGTGCCAGCAGCTTAGTCGGCGGCTCTGGGGCCAACGTCCTGACTTTC.

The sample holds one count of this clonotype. The CDR3 loop is CASSSRRGAPLNYGYTF. DNA of the CDR3: TGTGCCAGCAGCTCGCGAAGAGGGGCGCCCCTGAACTATGGCTACACCTTC. J is TRBJ1-2 and V is TRBV7-9; D may be TRBD1 (5 bases). Trimming removed 4 bases from V and 2 bases from J, with 20 bases in between. This CDR3 region has 17 residues. Germline V CDR1 and CDR2: SEHNR, FQNEAQ (reference sequence).

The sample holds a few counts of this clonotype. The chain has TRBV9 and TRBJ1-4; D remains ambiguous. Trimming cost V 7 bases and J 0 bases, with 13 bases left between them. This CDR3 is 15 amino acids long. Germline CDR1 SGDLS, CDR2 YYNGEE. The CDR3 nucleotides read TGTGCCAGCGCCCCCGGGTCTACAACTAATGAAAAACTGTTTTTT. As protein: CASAPGSTTNEKLFF.

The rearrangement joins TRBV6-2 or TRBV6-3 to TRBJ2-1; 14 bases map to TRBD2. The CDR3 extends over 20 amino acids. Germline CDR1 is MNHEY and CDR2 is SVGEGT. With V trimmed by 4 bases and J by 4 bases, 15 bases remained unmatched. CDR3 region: CASSLLLGLAGARYYNEQFF. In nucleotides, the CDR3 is TGTGCCAGCAGTTTACTGCTGGGACTAGCGGGAGCCCGCTATTACAATGAGCAGTTCTTC.

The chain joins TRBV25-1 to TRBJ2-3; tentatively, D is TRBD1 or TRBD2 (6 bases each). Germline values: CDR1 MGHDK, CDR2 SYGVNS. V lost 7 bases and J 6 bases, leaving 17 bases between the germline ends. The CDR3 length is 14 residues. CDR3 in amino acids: CASTGVGGRDTQYF. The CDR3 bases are TGTGCCAGCACCGGGGTCGGGGGCCGGGATACGCAGTATTTT. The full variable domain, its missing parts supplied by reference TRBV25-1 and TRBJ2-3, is EADIYQTPRYLVIGTGKKITLECSQTMGHDKMYWYQQDPGMELHLIHYSYGVNSTEKGDLSSESTVSRIRTEHFPLTLESARPSHTSQYLCASTGVGGRDTQYFGPGTRLTVL.

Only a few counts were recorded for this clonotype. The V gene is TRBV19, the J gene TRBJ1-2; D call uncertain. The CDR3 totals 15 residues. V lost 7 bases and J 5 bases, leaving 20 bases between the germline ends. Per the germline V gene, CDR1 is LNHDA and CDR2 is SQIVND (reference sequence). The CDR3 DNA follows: TGTGCCAGTATCCCAGGACCTGATTTAGGGTATGGCTACACCTTC. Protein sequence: CASIPGPDLGYGYTF. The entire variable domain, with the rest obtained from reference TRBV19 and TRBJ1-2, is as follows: DGGITQSPKYLFRKEGQNVTLSCEQNLNHDAMYWYRQDPGQGLRLIYYSQIVNDFQKGDIAEGYSVSREKKESFPLTVTSAQKNPTAFYLCASIPGPDLGYGYTFGSGTRLTVV.

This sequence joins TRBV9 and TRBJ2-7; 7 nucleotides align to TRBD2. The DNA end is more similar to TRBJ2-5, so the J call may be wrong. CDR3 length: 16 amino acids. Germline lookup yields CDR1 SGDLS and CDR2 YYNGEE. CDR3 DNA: TGTGCCAGCAGCGTCGACTTAGCGGGTGTCCGGGAGACCCAGTACTTC. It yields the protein CASSVDLAGVRETQYF.

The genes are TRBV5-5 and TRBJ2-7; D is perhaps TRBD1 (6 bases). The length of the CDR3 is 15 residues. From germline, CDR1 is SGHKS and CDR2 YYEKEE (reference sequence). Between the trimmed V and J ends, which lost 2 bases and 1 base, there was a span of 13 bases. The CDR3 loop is CASSLRQGQSYEQYF. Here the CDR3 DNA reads TGTGCCAGCAGCTTAAGGCAGGGGCAATCCTACGAGCAGTACTTC.

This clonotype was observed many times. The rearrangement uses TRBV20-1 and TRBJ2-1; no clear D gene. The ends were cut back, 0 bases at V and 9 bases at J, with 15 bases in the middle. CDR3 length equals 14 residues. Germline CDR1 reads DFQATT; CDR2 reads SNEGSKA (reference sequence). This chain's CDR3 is CSARDSSRVTEQFF. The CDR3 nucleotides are TGCAGTGCTAGAGATTCCTCCCGGGTTACTGAGCAGTTCTTC.

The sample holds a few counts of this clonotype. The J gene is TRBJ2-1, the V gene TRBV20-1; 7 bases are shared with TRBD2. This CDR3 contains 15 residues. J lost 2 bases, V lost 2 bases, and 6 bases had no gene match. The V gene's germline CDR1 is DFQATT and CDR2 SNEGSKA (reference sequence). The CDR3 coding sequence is TGCAGTGCTAGACCCCTAGCGGAAACCTACAATGAGCAGTTCTTC. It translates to CSARPLAETYNEQFF.